A selection of T cell receptor beta chains follows, all from one sample in a study of cytomegalovirus exposure and HLA in healthy donors. Clones were read by immunoSEQ multiplex PCR, and TCRdb kept only the in-frame ones, dropping some. The sample has around 120,000 clones, about 80% seen once. The sequenced sample was PBMCs. The receptors stem from a male donor in good health and CMV-seronegative. CDR3s include the opening cysteine and the closing phenylalanine or tryptophan. Fields, in order: V gene, J gene, D gene, clone size, CDR3 protein, CDR3 DNA. A D gene is named only where the DNA matches it firmly. Clone size is given for some rows only: seen once, a few or many times, or a class if the clone is expanded.

TRBV10-3	TRBJ1-2	TRBD1	-	CAITPRTGGLVNGYTF	TGTGCCATCACCCCAAGGACAGGGGGCTTGGTAAATGGCTACACCTTC
TRBV5-1	TRBJ2-7	-	-	CASSPGYSYEQYF	TGCGCCAGCAGCCCAGGGTACTCCTACGAGCAGTACTTC
TRBV30	TRBJ2-5	TRBD1	once	CAWSPRDRGRETQYF	TGTGCCTGGAGCCCTAGGGACAGGGGACGGGAGACCCAGTACTTC
TRBV10-1	TRBJ2-7	TRBD2	-	CASSERGGPYEQYF	TGCGCCAGCAGTGAGCGGGGAGGGCCCTACGAGCAGTACTTC
TRBV27	TRBJ1-1	-	few	CASSSSGLTEAFF	TGTGCCAGCAGTTCGTCGGGGTTAACTGAAGCTTTCTTT
TRBV5-6	TRBJ2-7	TRBD2	few	CASSLGAGLVSYEQYF	TGTGCCAGCAGCCTGGGGGCGGGACTAGTCTCCTACGAGCAGTACTTC
TRBV30	TRBJ1-2	-	-	CAWSVRIPGLHGYTF	TGTGCCTGGAGTGTTCGAATCCCGGGTCTACATGGCTACACCTTC
TRBV9	TRBJ1-3	-	-	CASSVDGGQASSGNTIYF	TGTGCCAGCAGCGTAGATGGTGGGCAGGCGAGCTCTGGAAACACCATATATTTT
TRBV6-1	TRBJ2-1	-	-	CASEDTMTFNEQFF	TGTGCCAGCGAGGACACCATGACCTTCAATGAGCAGTTCTTC
TRBV7-9	TRBJ1-4	-	-	CSSSSVAGVPNEKLFF	TGTTCCAGCAGCTCCGTGGCAGGGGTGCCTAATGAAAAACTGTTTTTT
TRBV7-2	TRBJ2-1	-	-	CASSLAVSQAYLYNEQFF	TGTGCCAGCAGCTTAGCCGTCAGTCAGGCTTACCTGTACAATGAGCAGTTCTTC
TRBV7-6	TRBJ2-5	-	once	CASSLASTGGAQYF	TGTGCCAGCAGCTTAGCGTCGACCGGGGGTGCCCAGTACTTC
TRBV27	TRBJ2-4	TRBD1	-	CASSSLRQGSAKNSQYF	TGTGCCAGCAGTTCTCTAAGACAGGGTTCCGCCAAAAACAGTCAGTACTTC
TRBV6-5	TRBJ2-1	TRBD1	-	CASSFQGGSGEQFF	TGTGCCAGCAGTTTCCAAGGGGGCTCAGGTGAGCAGTTCTTC
TRBV7-9	TRBJ1-5	-	-	CASSLGGAQPQHF	TGTGCCAGCAGCTTAGGTGGGGCTCAGCCCCAGCATTTT
TRBV27	TRBJ1-1	TRBD1	-	CASSRQGFEAFF	TGTGCCAGCAGTCGACAGGGTTTTGAAGCTTTCTTT
TRBV5-6	TRBJ2-7	-	-	CASSLVFAGSYEQYF	TGTGCCAGCAGCTTGGTATTTGCCGGGTCCTACGAGCAGTACTTC
TRBV27	TRBJ1-1	-	-	CASSLSTGNTEAFF	TGTGCCAGCAGTTTATCGACTGGGAACACTGAAGCTTTCTTT
TRBV7-8	TRBJ1-2	-	-	CASSPGIRYGYTF	TGTGCCAGCAGCCCCGGGATACGATATGGCTACACCTTC
TRBV9	TRBJ2-5	TRBD2	-	CASSVGAGGGETQYF	TGTGCCAGCAGCGTGGGAGCGGGGGGAGGAGAGACCCAGTACTTC
TRBV7-9	TRBJ2-7	TRBD2	-	CASSLVLAGMVPHEQYF	TGTGCCAGCAGCTTAGTACTAGCGGGTATGGTTCCCCACGAGCAGTACTTC
TRBV4-3	TRBJ1-6	TRBD1	-	CASSQGTGTGFDSPLHF	TGCGCCAGCAGCCAAGGGACCGGGACAGGGTTTGATTCACCCCTCCACTTT
TRBV5-8	TRBJ2-1	-	-	CASSRFMKRTGDEQFF	TGTGCCAGCAGCCGATTTATGAAAAGGACCGGGGATGAGCAGTTCTTC
TRBV4-2	TRBJ2-2	TRBD1	few	CASSLGDRAGTGELFF	TGTGCCAGCAGCCTGGGGGACAGGGCGGGCACCGGGGAGCTGTTTTTT
TRBV28	TRBJ2-7	-	-	CASSLPGGLSYEQYF	TGTGCCAGCAGTCTCCCGGGGGGCCTATCCTACGAGCAGTACTTC
TRBV20-1	TRBJ2-1	TRBD1	-	CSAHRGNEQFF	TGCAGTGCTCACAGGGGAAATGAGCAGTTCTTC
TRBV6-5	TRBJ2-7	TRBD1	-	CASSYSTTGSYEQYF	TGTGCCAGCAGTTACTCCACGACAGGGTCCTACGAGCAGTACTTC
TRBV27	TRBJ2-1	-	-	CASSLSQRLDNEQFF	TGTGCCAGCAGTTTATCCCAGCGATTGGACAATGAGCAGTTCTTC
TRBV7-3	TRBJ2-2	TRBD2	-	CASSFVAGGNTGELFF	TGTGCCAGCAGCTTCGTAGCGGGGGGAAACACCGGGGAGCTGTTTTTT
TRBV9	TRBJ2-2	TRBD2	few	CASSPRGGYTGELFF	TGTGCCAGCAGCCCCCGGGGGGGGTACACCGGGGAGCTGTTTTTT
TRBV16	TRBJ1-2	-	-	CASTLHRQNYGYTF	TGTGCCAGCACCCTACATCGACAGAACTATGGCTACACCTTC